Listed below are T cell receptor beta chains from one sample, sequenced in a study of control samples from healthy donors and cancer patients. Sequenced by immunoSEQ multiplex PCR; TCRdb stores in-frame clones only, minus some. The table has about 49,000 clones, approximately 83% seen once. The sequenced sample was PBMCs. The receptors were gathered from a woman between 45 and 60 years old with lung cancer. CDR3s include the opening cysteine and the closing phenylalanine or tryptophan. The D gene is left open where the match is weak. Clone size is stated in some rows and not others, as once, few, many or a class when expanded.

v_call	d_call	cdr3_length	clone_size	j_call	cdr3_aa	cdr3_nt
TRBV5-1	.	14	.	TRBJ1-1	CASSLYRDPTEAFF	TGCGCCAGCAGTTTATACCGGGACCCCACTGAAGCTTTCTTT
TRBV9	TRBD1	14	once	TRBJ1-1	CASSAQGALTEAFF	TGTGCCAGCAGCGCTCAGGGGGCTCTCACTGAAGCTTTCTTT
TRBV12-3/TRBV12-4	.	13	.	TRBJ2-5	CASSTGTGETQYF	TGTGCCAGCAGCACCGGGACTGGAGAGACCCAGTACTTC
TRBV3-1/TRBV3-2	.	14	.	TRBJ1-2	CASSYREGDYGYTF	TGTGCCAGCAGCTACAGGGAGGGGGACTATGGCTACACCTTC
TRBV11-2	.	14	.	TRBJ1-2	CASSLNQENYGYTF	TGTGCCAGCAGCTTAAACCAGGAGAACTATGGCTACACCTTC
TRBV6-1	.	14	.	TRBJ1-4	CASSYPQGYEKLFF	TGTGCCAGCAGTTATCCCCAGGGTTATGAAAAACTGTTTTTT
TRBV2	.	13	.	TRBJ2-2	CASRDFPTGELFF	TGTGCCAGTAGGGACTTTCCCACCGGGGAGCTGTTTTTT
TRBV28	.	14	.	TRBJ1-2	CASSLPGTFYGYTF	TGTGCCAGCAGTTTGCCGGGCACTTTCTATGGCTACACCTTC
TRBV28	.	15	.	TRBJ1-2	CASSLWSMGGHGYTF	TGTGCCAGCAGTTTATGGAGCATGGGGGGACATGGCTACACCTTC
TRBV25-1	.	14	.	TRBJ1-1	CASSEFGGGSEAFF	TGTGCCAGCAGTGAATTTGGAGGAGGTTCTGAAGCTTTCTTT
TRBV7-9	.	12	.	TRBJ2-7	CASGSSSYEQYF	TGTGCCAGCGGGTCCAGCTCCTACGAGCAGTACTTC
TRBV29-1	.	15	.	TRBJ2-7	CSVEEDRDGAYEQYF	TGCAGCGTTGAAGAGGACCGGGACGGAGCCTACGAGCAGTACTTC
TRBV11-2	TRBD1	14	.	TRBJ2-5	CASSSSGQGETQYF	TGTGCCAGCAGCTCGAGCGGACAGGGGGAGACCCAGTACTTC
TRBV5-1	.	12	.	TRBJ1-1	CASTEGGTEAFF	TGCGCCAGCACAGAGGGAGGAACTGAAGCTTTCTTT
TRBV5-1	.	15	once	TRBJ2-7	CASSLILGQSLEQYF	TGCGCCAGCAGCTTGATTCTCGGACAATCCCTCGAGCAGTACTTC
TRBV5-4	.	15	.	TRBJ2-5	CASSPDRIPSQTQYF	TGTGCCAGCAGCCCAGACAGGATCCCCTCCCAGACCCAGTACTTC
TRBV20-1	.	11	.	TRBJ1-5	CSAPFLGPQHF	TGCAGTGCCCCCTTCTTGGGGCCCCAGCATTTT
TRBV27	.	15	.	TRBJ1-2	CASSRSGGLDYGYTF	TGTGCCAGCAGTAGATCCGGGGGGCTTGACTATGGCTACACCTTC
TRBV6-5	.	15	once	TRBJ1-5	CASSSGGRGNQPQHF	TGTGCCAGCAGCTCGGGGGGACGCGGCAATCAGCCCCAGCATTTT
TRBV12-3/TRBV12-4	TRBD1	12	.	TRBJ2-5	CASSLRGETQYF	TGTGCCAGCAGTCTCAGGGGGGAGACCCAGTACTTC
TRBV19	.	11	.	TRBJ2-7	CASSHLYEQYF	TGTGCCAGTAGTCATCTCTACGAGCAGTACTTC
TRBV24-1	TRBD1	15	.	TRBJ2-1	CATSVRGGAYNEQFF	TGTGCCACCAGTGTTCGAGGGGGCGCGTACAATGAGCAGTTCTTC
TRBV9	.	14	.	TRBJ1-2	CASSVEGDGYGYTF	TGTGCCAGCAGCGTAGAGGGGGACGGCTATGGCTACACCTTC
TRBV5-8	TRBD1	18	once	TRBJ1-2	CASSMNRDRGNPNYGYTF	TGTGCCAGCAGCATGAACCGGGACAGGGGCAATCCTAACTATGGCTACACCTTC
TRBV19	TRBD2	14	.	TRBJ2-1	CASALAGGPNEQFF	TGTGCCAGCGCCTTAGCGGGGGGCCCCAATGAGCAGTTCTTC
TRBV28	TRBD1	13	few	TRBJ2-7	CAAWGQRGIEQYF	TGTGCCGCATGGGGACAGAGAGGAATCGAGCAGTACTTC
TRBV15	.	14	.	TRBJ1-4	CATSTQGTNEKLFF	TGTGCCACCAGCACTCAGGGAACTAATGAAAAACTGTTTTTT
TRBV2	.	8	.	TRBJ1-2	CASSVDNF	TGTGCCAGCAGTGTGGACAACTTC
TRBV9	.	13	.	TRBJ1-1	CASGLGSNTEAFF	TGTGCCAGTGGTTTAGGGAGCAACACTGAAGCTTTCTTT
TRBV27	.	12	.	TRBJ1-1	CASSLLGTEAFF	TGTGCCAGCAGTTTATTAGGCACTGAAGCTTTCTTT
TRBV19	.	13	.	TRBJ1-5	CASSKLGAQPQHF	TGTGCCAGTAGTAAGTTGGGGGCCCAGCCCCAGCATTTT
TRBV4-3	.	13	.	TRBJ2-5	CASSQEQQETQYF	TGCGCCAGCAGCCAAGAACAGCAAGAGACCCAGTACTTC
TRBV7-8	.	12	.	TRBJ2-1	CASSLAGGEQFF	TGTGCCAGCAGCTTGGCAGGCGGTGAGCAGTTCTTC
TRBV7-9	.	12	.	TRBJ1-1	CASSFWGTEAFF	TGTGCCAGCAGCTTCTGGGGTACTGAAGCTTTCTTT
TRBV2	.	13	few	TRBJ1-1	CASSRVSNTEAFF	TGTGCCAGCAGCAGGGTCTCGAACACTGAAGCTTTCTTT
TRBV27	.	13	few	TRBJ1-6	CASRGGLGSPLHF	TGTGCCAGCAGGGGAGGCCTTGGTTCACCCCTCCACTTT
TRBV5-1	.	15	.	TRBJ2-7	CASSLSPDPTYEQYF	TGCGCCAGCAGCTTGTCTCCGGATCCCACCTACGAGCAGTACTTC
TRBV10-3	TRBD1	15	.	TRBJ1-1	CAIRQGASGNTEAFF	TGTGCCATCAGACAGGGGGCATCGGGGAACACTGAAGCTTTCTTT
TRBV2	.	13	few	TRBJ2-7	CASRKGFFYEQYF	TGTGCCAGCAGAAAGGGATTTTTCTACGAGCAGTACTTC
TRBV18	.	15	few	TRBJ1-2	CASSPPNTENYGYTF	TGTGCCAGCTCACCACCGAATACAGAGAACTATGGCTACACCTTC
TRBV2	.	12	.	TRBJ2-1	CASSRAGNEQFF	TGTGCCAGCAGTAGGGCGGGAAATGAGCAGTTCTTC
TRBV18	.	17	.	TRBJ1-5	CASSQGAAGYSNQPQHF	TGTGCCAGCTCACAAGGGGCGGCTGGCTATAGCAATCAGCCCCAGCATTTT
TRBV6-5	.	13	.	TRBJ1-5	CATRQGINQPQHF	TGTGCCACACGGCAAGGGATCAATCAGCCCCAGCATTTT
TRBV18	TRBD1	13	.	TRBJ1-5	CASSLTGDQPQHF	TGTGCCAGCTCGCTGACAGGGGATCAGCCCCAGCATTTT
TRBV7-2	.	17	.	TRBJ2-1	CASSGPGGPSSYNEQFF	TGTGCCAGCAGCGGGCCCGGGGGGCCCAGCTCCTACAATGAGCAGTTCTTC
TRBV6-5	TRBD1	13	.	TRBJ1-1	CASIEGGRGEAFF	TGTGCCAGCATCGAGGGGGGCAGGGGGGAAGCTTTCTTT
TRBV30	.	12	.	TRBJ2-7	CAWKGERYEQYF	TGTGCCTGGAAGGGGGAAAGGTACGAGCAGTACTTC
TRBV5-1	TRBD1	14	once	TRBJ2-7	CASSPGTGMYEQYF	TGCGCCAGCAGCCCCGGGACAGGGATGTACGAGCAGTACTTC